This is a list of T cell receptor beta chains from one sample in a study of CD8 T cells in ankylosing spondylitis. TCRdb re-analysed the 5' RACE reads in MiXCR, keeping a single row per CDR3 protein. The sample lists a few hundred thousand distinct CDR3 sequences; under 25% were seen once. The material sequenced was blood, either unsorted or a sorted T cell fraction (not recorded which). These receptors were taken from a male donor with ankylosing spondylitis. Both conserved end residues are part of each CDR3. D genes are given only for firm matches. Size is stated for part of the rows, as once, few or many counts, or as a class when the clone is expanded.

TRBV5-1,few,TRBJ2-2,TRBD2,TGCGCCAGTCGTAGCGGGAAGAACACCGGGGAGCTGTTTTTT,CASRSGKNTGELFF
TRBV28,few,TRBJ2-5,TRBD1,TGTGCCAGCAGTTTCTCAACAGGGGGCCAAGAGACCCAGTACTTC,CASSFSTGGQETQYF
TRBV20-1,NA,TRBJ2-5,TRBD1,TGCAGTGCTAGAGATGGACAGGGGGTAAGAGAGACCCAGTACTTC,CSARDGQGVRETQYF
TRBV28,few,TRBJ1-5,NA,TGTGCCAGCAGCACATTTGGGGGACGCAATCAGCCCCAGCATTTT,CASSTFGGRNQPQHF
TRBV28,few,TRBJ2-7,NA,TGTGCCAGCAGTCTGGGGGCCTATACCTACGAGCAGTACTTC,CASSLGAYTYEQYF
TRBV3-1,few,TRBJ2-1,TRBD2,TGTGCCAGCAGCCAAGACTGGACTAGCGGCGCAAATGAGCAGTTCTTC,CASSQDWTSGANEQFF
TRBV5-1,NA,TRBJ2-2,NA,TGCGCCAGCAGCTTGGCCGTCGGGGCGAACACCGGGGAGCTGTTTTTT,CASSLAVGANTGELFF
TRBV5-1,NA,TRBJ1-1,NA,TGCGCCAGCAGCTTTCAGGGAGCGTCCACTGAAGCTTTCTTT,CASSFQGASTEAFF
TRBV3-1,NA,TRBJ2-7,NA,TGTGCCAGCAGCCAAGCGTGGGCCGGCGAGCAGTACTTC,CASSQAWAGEQYF
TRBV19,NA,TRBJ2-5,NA,TGTGCCAGTGGCCTAGGCCGCCGGGAGACCCAGTACTTC,CASGLGRRETQYF
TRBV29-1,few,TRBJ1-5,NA,TGCAGCGTTGGGCCCGAGGGCAATCAGCCCCAGCATTTT,CSVGPEGNQPQHF
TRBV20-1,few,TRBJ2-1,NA,TGCAGTGCTAGGCCGCCTTGGGGGCGGGTGAATGAGCAGTTCTTC,CSARPPWGRVNEQFF
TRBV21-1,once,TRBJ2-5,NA,TGTGCCGGCATGGGACACGAAGAGACCCAGTACTTC,CAGMGHEETQYF
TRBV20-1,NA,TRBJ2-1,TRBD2,TGCAGTGCTAGAGATCCAGGGTCGACTAGCGGGGACAATGAGCAGTTCTTC,CSARDPGSTSGDNEQFF
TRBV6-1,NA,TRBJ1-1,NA,TGTGCCAGCAGTAGGGAAGGGGGGTACACTGAAGCTTTCTTT,CASSREGGYTEAFF
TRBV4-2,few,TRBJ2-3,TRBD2,TGTGCCAGCAGCCAAGTATCTCTAGCGGGTGTAGATACGCAGTATTTT,CASSQVSLAGVDTQYF
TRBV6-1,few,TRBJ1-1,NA,TGTGCCAGCAGGAGTGGAATGAACACTGAAGCTTTCTTT,CASRSGMNTEAFF
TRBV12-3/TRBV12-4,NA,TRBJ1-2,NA,TGTGCCAGCAGCTTAGAGCGGGTTTACGGCTACACCTTC,CASSLERVYGYTF
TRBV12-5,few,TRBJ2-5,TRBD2,TGTGCTAGTGGTGACCGACTAGCTCAAGAGACCCAGTACTTC,CASGDRLAQETQYF
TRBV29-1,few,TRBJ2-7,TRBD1,TGCAGCGTTGAAGGGTCGGGACAGGGGGAAGGCTACGAGCAGTACTTC,CSVEGSGQGEGYEQYF
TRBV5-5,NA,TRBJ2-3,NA,TGTGCCAGCAGCTTGTTCCAGCCCAGCACAGATACGCAGTATTTT,CASSLFQPSTDTQYF
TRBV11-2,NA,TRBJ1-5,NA,TGTGCCAGCAGCTTTTCCGAGGCCAAGCCCCAGCATTTT,CASSFSEAKPQHF
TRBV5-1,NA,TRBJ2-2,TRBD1,TGCGCCAGCAGCTTGCTCCGGACAGGGGGTAACACCGGGGAGCTGTTTTTT,CASSLLRTGGNTGELFF
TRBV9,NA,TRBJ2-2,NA,TGTGCCAGCAGCGTAGCCGGGAGAGCGAACACCGGGGAGCTGGTTTTT,CASSVAGRANTGELVF
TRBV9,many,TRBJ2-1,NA,TGTGCCAGCAGCGCCCATGGGGAGGTAGGCAATGAGCAGTTCTTC,CASSAHGEVGNEQFF
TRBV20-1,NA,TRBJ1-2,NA,TGCAGTGCTAGAGATCTCCTGTGGAGTAGGGGCTATGGCTACACCTTC,CSARDLLWSRGYGYTF
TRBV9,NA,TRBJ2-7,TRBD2,TGTGCCAGCGGGGCCGGGGAGGCGGGAGTCTACGAGCAGTACTTC,CASGAGEAGVYEQYF
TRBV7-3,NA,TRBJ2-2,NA,TGTGCCAGCAGCTTAAATCCAGGGTCATCCACCGGGGAGCTGTTTTTT,CASSLNPGSSTGELFF
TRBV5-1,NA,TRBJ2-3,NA,TGCGCCAGCAGCTTGGATTCTACTAGCACAGATACGCAGTATTTT,CASSLDSTSTDTQYF
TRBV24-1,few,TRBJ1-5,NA,TGTGCCACCAGTGATGCTCGAGCTACAGAGGTGGATCAGCCCCAGCATTTT,CATSDARATEVDQPQHF
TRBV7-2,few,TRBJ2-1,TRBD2,TGTGCCAGCAGCTCGTGGACTAGCGGAGCCTACAATGAGCAGTTCTTC,CASSSWTSGAYNEQFF
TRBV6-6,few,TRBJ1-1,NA,TGTGCCAGCAGGGGCAGCATGAACACTGAAGCTTTCTTT,CASRGSMNTEAFF
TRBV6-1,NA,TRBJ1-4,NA,TGTGCCAGCCAACCCCCTGGCCGACCGAATGAAAAACTGTTTTTT,CASQPPGRPNEKLFF
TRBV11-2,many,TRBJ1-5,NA,TGTGCCAGCAGCTTCGGGGGCAGGGATCAGCCCCAGCATTTT,CASSFGGRDQPQHF
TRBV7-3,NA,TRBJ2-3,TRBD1,TGTGCCAGCAGCCCCGCCGGGACAGGGGGCGCGAGCACAGATACGCAGTATTTT,CASSPAGTGGASTDTQYF
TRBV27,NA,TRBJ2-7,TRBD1,TGTGCCAGCAGTTTTCGCAGGGGGCAATACGAGCAGTACTTC,CASSFRRGQYEQYF
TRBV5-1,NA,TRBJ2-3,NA,TGCGCCAGCAGCCCGGGCAGGGGAGGTACAGATACGCAGTATTTT,CASSPGRGGTDTQYF